Sequencing of this TCR beta chain was carried out in a study of blood T cell repertoires in COVID-19. Looking at the study overall: The United States, Italy and Spain provided the acute and convalescent COVID-19 samples. T cells, B-cell-depleted T cells, or PBMCs supplied cDNA or gDNA.

How the authors handled the data: Reference gene primer amplification in the assay estimated nucleated cell counts. Sequencing used immunoSEQ multiplex PCR; TCRdb keeps in-frame clones, though not all of them. That table supplies the V and J calls and clone size; D and trimming were determined from the DNA. In the table there are hundreds of thousands of clones, approximately 90% of which are singletons. V lost 4 bases and J lost 6; bases outside the gene matches: 13. This CDR3 has 16 amino acids. Germline V gene data show CDR1 as SGHAT and CDR2 as FQNNGV. This clonotype was sampled from a woman in her 30s with acute or convalescent COVID-19. The source material was peripheral blood. V usage is TRBV11-2 and J usage is TRBJ2-3, with 7 bases identical to TRBD2. The CDR3 loop reads CASSSPQVGGSDTQYF. CDR3 nucleotide sequence: TGTGCCAGCAGCTCCCCCCAGGTGGGAGGGTCCGATACGCAGTATTTT.